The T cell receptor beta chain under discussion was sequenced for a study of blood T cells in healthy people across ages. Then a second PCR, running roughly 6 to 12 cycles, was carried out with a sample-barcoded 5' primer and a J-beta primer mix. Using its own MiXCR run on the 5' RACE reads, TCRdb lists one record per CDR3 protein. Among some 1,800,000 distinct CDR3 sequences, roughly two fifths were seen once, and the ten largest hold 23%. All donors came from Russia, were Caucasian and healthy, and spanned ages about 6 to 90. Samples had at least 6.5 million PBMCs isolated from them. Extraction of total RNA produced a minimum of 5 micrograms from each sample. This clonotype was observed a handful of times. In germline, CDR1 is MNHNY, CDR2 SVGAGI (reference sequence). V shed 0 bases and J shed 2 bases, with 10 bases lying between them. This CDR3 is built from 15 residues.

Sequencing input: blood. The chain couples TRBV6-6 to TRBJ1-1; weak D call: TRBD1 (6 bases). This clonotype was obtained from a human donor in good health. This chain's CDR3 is CASSYSDSINTEAFF. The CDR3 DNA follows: TGTGCCAGCAGTTACTCGGACAGCATAAACACTGAAGCTTTCTTT.